A single sample gave rise to the 20 T cell receptor beta chains below, sequenced in a study of cytomegalovirus exposure and HLA in healthy donors. Both 60 Vbeta primers and 13 Jbeta primers went into the PCR. The assay was immunoSEQ multiplex PCR, and TCRdb's table has in-frame clones only and misses some. The data show 60,000 to 90,000 clones, approximately 82% seen once. Sequenced material: PBMCs. Receptors originate from a man aged 70-80 years in good health and CMV-seropositive.

The chain uses TRBV5-4 and TRBJ1-5; D is undetermined. The V end was cut by 6 bases, the J end by 5 bases, with 12 bases between. The germline CDR1 and CDR2 sequences are SGHNT and YYREEE (reference sequence). CDR3 length equals 13 residues. CDR3 DNA sequence: TGTGCCAGCACCTGTGCGGGAGATCAGCCCCAGCATTTT. Its protein product is CASTCAGDQPQHF.

The chain carries TRBV2 and TRBJ1-2; TRBD1 agrees at 11 bases. In germline, CDR1 is SNHLY, CDR2 FYNNEI. The V gene end was trimmed by 6 bases and the J gene end by 4 bases; junction bases not matched to a gene: 4. The CDR3 has 14 residues. The CDR3 reads CASRPGQGVYGYTF. The CDR3 DNA is TGTGCCAGCAGACCGGGACAGGGGGTCTATGGCTACACCTTC.

The chain is built from TRBV7-2 and TRBJ1-2; TRBD1 is a possible D gene (5 bases). The CDR3 extends over 14 amino acids. Germline V gene sequence: CDR1 SGHTA, CDR2 FQGNSA. The germline V and J ends were trimmed by 3 bases and 3 bases, with 11 bases remaining between them. The chain's CDR3 is CASSFGGAYYGYTF. The CDR3 bases are TGTGCCAGCAGCTTCGGCGGGGCTTACTATGGCTACACCTTC. Using reference TRBV7-2 and TRBJ1-2 for the parts outside the CDR3, the full variable domain is GAGVSQSPSNKVTEKGKDVELRCDPISGHTALYWYRQSLGQGLEFLIYFQGNSAPDKSGLPSDRFSAERTGGSVSTLTIQRTQQEDSAVYLCASSFGGAYYGYTFGSGTRLTVV.

CDR3: CSVDRGGETQYF. CDR3 DNA sequence: TGCAGCGTTGATCGGGGAGGAGAGACCCAGTACTTC. The chain employs TRBV29-1 and TRBJ2-5; D may be TRBD2 (6 bases). V lost 3 bases to trimming and J lost 4 bases, with 9 bases between them. This CDR3 is built from 12 residues. CDR1 and CDR2 from the germline V gene are SQVTM and ANQGSEA.

This chain joins TRBV2 and TRBJ1-2; D is uncertain. The germline V gene has CDR1 SNHLY and CDR2 FYNNEI. V was shortened by 4 bases and J by 5 bases, with 11 bases between the two germline ends. This CDR3 contains 13 residues. DNA of the CDR3: TGTGCCAGCAGTGGCCAGGAGGGTTATGGCTACACCTTC. It codes for CASSGQEGYGYTF.

This chain links TRBV5-1 with TRBJ2-5; 7 positions match TRBD2. The V gene end was trimmed by 4 bases and the J gene end by 7 bases; junction bases not matched to a gene: 13. CDR3 size: 15 residues. The germline gives CDR1 SGHRS, CDR2 YFSETQ. The CDR3 sequence: CASSLEVGTTGTQYF. The CDR3 DNA reads as TGCGCCAGCAGCCTCGAAGTGGGGACTACCGGGACCCAGTACTTC. Looking up the rest from reference TRBV5-1 and TRBJ2-5 gives the full variable domain: KAGVTQTPRYLIKTRGQQVTLSCSPISGHRSVSWYQQTPGQGLQFLFEYFSETQRNKGNFPGRFSGRQFSNSRSEMNVSTLELGDSALYLCASSLEVGTTGTQYFGPGTRLLVL.

The genes are TRBV29-1 and TRBJ2-2; a weak D match, TRBD2 (5 bases). The V end lost 4 bases, the J end lost 6 bases, and 15 bases lay between the germline ends. This CDR3 comprises 14 residues. Germline-derived CDR1 and CDR2 are SQVTM and ANQGSEA. The CDR3 DNA sequence: TGCAGCGTTGGGCGGGTTGATCGATCCGGGGAGCTGTTTTTT. Protein: CSVGRVDRSGELFF.

J is TRBJ2-7 and V is TRBV10-1; TRBD1 aligns across 12 bases. Germline values: CDR1 WNHNN, CDR2 SYGVQD (reference sequence). CDR3 length: 15 amino acids. J gave up 7 bases and V 3 bases, and 7 bases lay outside the gene matches. This CDR3 reads CASSDSGQGAREQYF. The CDR3 DNA reads as TGCGCCAGCAGTGACTCGGGACAGGGGGCGCGGGAGCAGTACTTC.

V gene TRBV28 combines with J gene TRBJ1-5, with TRBD1 matching 7 bases. Trimming at V came to 8 bases and at J to 0 bases, leaving 10 bases not matched to a gene. The CDR3 extends over 16 amino acids. From germline, CDR1 is MDHEN and CDR2 SYDVKM. The CDR3, as DNA: TGTGCCAGCGGGTTAGGACAGGATTATAGCAATCAGCCCCAGCATTTT. It codes for CASGLGQDYSNQPQHF.

This clone showed up just a few times. The genes are TRBV4-3 and TRBJ1-1, with a weak D call TRBD1 (6 bases). The V end was cut by 4 bases, the J end by 0 bases, with 12 bases between. CDR3 size: 15 residues. Germline V lookup: CDR1 LGHNA, CDR2 YSLEER. CDR3 nucleotide sequence: TGCGCCAGCAGCCCAGGGGTGGGCATGAACACTGAAGCTTTCTTT. This codes for CASSPGVGMNTEAFF.

The rearrangement joins TRBV10-1 to TRBJ2-3; D unclear. The germline V gene has CDR1 WNHNN and CDR2 SYGVQD (reference sequence). CDR3 size: 16 residues. Trimming left V 0 bases short and J 2 bases short, with 12 bases between. CDR3: CASSESEAVATDTQYF. The CDR3, as DNA: TGCGCCAGCAGTGAGTCCGAGGCGGTCGCCACAGATACGCAGTATTTT.

This chain uses TRBV5-1 with TRBJ2-7; 10 bases line up with TRBD2. V lost 6 bases and J lost 2; bases outside the gene matches: 5. The CDR3 has 14 residues. Germline CDR1 reads SGHRS; CDR2 reads YFSETQ. CDR3 residues: CASKERGGAYEQYF. For the CDR3, the DNA is TGCGCCAGCAAGGAGCGGGGGGGCGCCTACGAGCAGTACTTC.

This clone has more than one count but fewer than ten. The genes are TRBV28 and TRBJ2-7; 8 bases align to TRBD1. J gave up 4 bases and V 6 bases, and 11 bases lay outside the gene matches. This CDR3 comprises 15 residues. Germline V gene lookup returns CDR1 MDHEN and CDR2 SYDVKM. CDR3 bases: TGTGCCAGCAGCCCCCAGGGGGCCCCTCCGTACGAGCAGTACTTC. Translating it yields CASSPQGAPPYEQYF.

The chain recombines TRBV7-8 with TRBJ2-7; TRBD1 matches 7 bases. This CDR3 comprises 16 residues. Germline CDR1 and CDR2: SGHVS and FQNEAQ. Trimming cost V 2 bases and J 0 bases; bases outside gene matches: 7. The CDR3, as DNA: TGTGCCAGCAGCTTAAAGAGGACAGGTTACTCCTACGAGCAGTACTTC. Translated: CASSLKRTGYSYEQYF.

The chain has TRBV6-1 and TRBJ2-7, with unresolved D. The CDR3 is 12 residues long. Per germline, CDR1 MNHNS and CDR2 SASEGT. Between the trimmed V and J ends, which lost 10 bases and 1 base, there was a span of 11 bases. CDR3 region: CATQERSYEQYF. The CDR3, as DNA: TGTGCCACGCAGGAAAGGTCCTACGAGCAGTACTTC.

The chain couples TRBV9 to TRBJ1-4; 8 nucleotides line up with TRBD1. This CDR3 has 14 residues. Germline loops: CDR1 SGDLS, CDR2 YYNGEE. The J segment lost 7 bases and the V segment lost 4 bases, leaving 6 bases of the junction unmatched. The DNA of the CDR3 is TGTGCCAGCAGCATCGGACAGGGTAGTGAAAAACTGTTTTTT. Protein: CASSIGQGSEKLFF.

V is TRBV7-9 and J is TRBJ2-7; 10 nucleotides match TRBD2. The CDR3 sequence is 14 residues long. Germline V gene data show CDR1 as SEHNR and CDR2 as FQNEAQ (reference sequence). J gave up 4 bases and V 5 bases, and 5 bases lay outside the gene matches. The DNA for the CDR3 is TGTGCCAGCAGCGCGAGCGGGGGGGGATACGAGCAGTACTTC. This encodes CASSASGGGYEQYF.

The chain uses TRBV10-3 and TRBJ2-7; 7 nucleotides line up with TRBD1. This CDR3 contains 14 residues. Losses at the gene ends were 4 bases for V and 7 bases for J; bases not matched to a gene: 10. Looked up from germline, CDR1 is ENHRY and CDR2 is SYGVKD. The DNA for the CDR3 is TGTGCCATCAGTGTTACAGGGGAGATAGGGGAGCAGTACTTC. Residues: CAISVTGEIGEQYF.

Comments on this clone: Different DNA sequences within this sample yield the same CDR3. The V call is TRBV18, the J call TRBJ1-1; 8 bases align to TRBD1. This CDR3 spans 13 amino acids. J was trimmed by 1 base and V by 5 bases; bases with no gene match: 0. CDR1 is KGHSH, CDR2 LQKENI, per germline. The CDR3 reads CASSGQGNTEAFF. DNA for the CDR3: TGTGCCAGCTCAGGACAGGGGAACACTGAAGCTTTCTTT.

J is TRBJ2-1 and V is TRBV10-1, with 8 bases identical to TRBD1. Germline lookup yields CDR1 WNHNN and CDR2 SYGVQD (reference sequence). The CDR3 loop spans 15 amino acids. With 0 bases clipped from V and 9 bases from J, the junction kept 7 bases outside the gene matches. Written as DNA, the CDR3 is TGCGCCAGCAGTGAGTCTGGGACAGGTCGGTTTGAGCAGTTCTTC. Amino acids: CASSESGTGRFEQFF.